A selection of T cell receptor beta chains follows, all from one sample in a study of vaccination and CD4 T cells after COVID-19. TCRdb passed the PCR reads through MiXCR, listing each CDR3 protein once. Of 12,000 to 15,000 distinct CDR3 sequences listed, roughly 50% are singletons. No antigen has been assigned to these receptors. Sequences were obtained from CD4+ T cells from blood, cultured in vitro. All receptors derive from a human donor who had recovered from COVID-19. CDR3s include the opening cysteine and the closing phenylalanine or tryptophan. A D gene is named only where the DNA matches it firmly. Not every row has a clone size; where given, it reads once, few, many or a size class.

>TRBV20-1|TRBJ2-7|few|.
TGCAGTGCTAGCAAAGTTACCTTCTCCTACGAGCAGTACTTC
CSASKVTFSYEQYF
>TRBV20-1|TRBJ2-2|.|.
TGCAGTGCCGGGCCAGGGGGGGCGGAGGCCGGGGAGCTGTTTTTT
CSAGPGGAEAGELFF
>TRBV24-1|TRBJ2-2|few|.
TGTGCCACCAGCCGTATCGGGGAGCTGTTTTTT
CATSRIGELFF
>TRBV7-2|TRBJ2-7|.|TRBD1
TGTGCCAGCAGCTTCGAGGACAGGGCCCACGAGCAGTACTTC
CASSFEDRAHEQYF
>TRBV7-2|TRBJ2-2|.|.
TGTGCCAGCAGCTTTAATGCGGGTGGTATCGGGGAGCTGTTTTTT
CASSFNAGGIGELFF
>TRBV20-1|TRBJ1-4|.|.
TGCAGTGCTAGTGGCGGACGGCTTAATGAAAAACTGTTTTTT
CSASGGRLNEKLFF
>TRBV2|TRBJ1-2|.|.
TGTGCCAGCAGTGATTTGGGAACCTATGGCTACACCTTC
CASSDLGTYGYTF
>TRBV2|TRBJ2-7|few|.
TGTGCCAGCAGTCTGACTCTTTCCTACGAGCAGTACTTC
CASSLTLSYEQYF
>TRBV6-1|TRBJ1-1|.|.
TGTGCCAGCAGTGAATATGCCGCTGGCTGGACAAGGGTCACTGAAGCTTTCTTT
CASSEYAAGWTRVTEAFF
>TRBV6-1|TRBJ2-5|.|.
TGTGCCAGCAGTGCGGGCACTGGGGAGACCCAGTACTTC
CASSAGTGETQYF
>TRBV24-1|TRBJ2-7|.|.
TGTGCCACCAGTGATGGAGGGGCGAGCGGAGGCTACGAGCAGTACTTC
CATSDGGASGGYEQYF
>TRBV11-2|TRBJ2-5|.|.
TGTGCCAGCAGCTTACACCAGAAAGAGACCCAGTACTTC
CASSLHQKETQYF
>TRBV15|TRBJ2-1|.|.
TGTGCCACCAGCAGAGAGTGGAACAATGAGCAGTTCTTC
CATSREWNNEQFF
>TRBV20-1|TRBJ1-6|.|.
TGCAGTGCTAGAGATCACCGTCTCTATAATTCACCCCTCCACTTT
CSARDHRLYNSPLHF
>TRBV15|TRBJ1-2|few|.
TGTGCCACCAGCAGAGAAGTGGCAGGGGTAGATGGCTACACCTTC
CATSREVAGVDGYTF
>TRBV29-1|TRBJ1-1|once|.
TGCAGCGTTGAACAGTTCAACACTGAAGCTTTCTTT
CSVEQFNTEAFF